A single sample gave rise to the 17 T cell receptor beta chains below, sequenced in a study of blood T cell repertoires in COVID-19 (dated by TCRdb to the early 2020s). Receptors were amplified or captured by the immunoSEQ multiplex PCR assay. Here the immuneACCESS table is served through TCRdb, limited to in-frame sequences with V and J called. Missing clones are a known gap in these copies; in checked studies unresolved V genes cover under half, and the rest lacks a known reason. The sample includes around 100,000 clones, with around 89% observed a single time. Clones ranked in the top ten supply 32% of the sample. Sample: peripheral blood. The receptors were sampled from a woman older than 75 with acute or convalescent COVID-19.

CDR3 in DNA: TGTGCCAGCAGTTCAACCGACAGGTGGCGCACAGATACGCAGTATTTT. Protein product: CASSSTDRWRTDTQYF. The chain employs TRBV6-5 and TRBJ2-3; D possibly corresponds to TRBD1 (6 bases). CDR3 length: 16 residues. The germline V and J ends were trimmed by 4 bases and 1 base, with 15 bases remaining between them. Germline V CDR1 and CDR2: MNHEY, SVGAGI.

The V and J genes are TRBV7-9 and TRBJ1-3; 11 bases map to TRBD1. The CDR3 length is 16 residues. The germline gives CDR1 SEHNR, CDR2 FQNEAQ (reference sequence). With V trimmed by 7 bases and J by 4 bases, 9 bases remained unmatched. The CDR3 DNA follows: TGTGCCAGCAACTCCGGGACAGGGGGGTTAGGAAACACCATATATTTT. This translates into CASNSGTGGLGNTIYF.

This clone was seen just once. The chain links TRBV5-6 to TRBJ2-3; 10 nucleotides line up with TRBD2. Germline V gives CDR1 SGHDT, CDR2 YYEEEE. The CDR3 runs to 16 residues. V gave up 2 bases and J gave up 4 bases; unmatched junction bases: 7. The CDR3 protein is CASSFGPSGGSDTQYF. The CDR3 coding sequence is TGTGCCAGCAGCTTTGGCCCTAGCGGGGGTTCAGATACGCAGTATTTT.

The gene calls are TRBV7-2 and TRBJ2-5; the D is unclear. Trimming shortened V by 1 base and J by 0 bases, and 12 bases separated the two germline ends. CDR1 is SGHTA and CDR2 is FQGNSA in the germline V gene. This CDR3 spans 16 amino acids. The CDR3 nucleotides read TGTGCCAGCAGCTTAGTCGCAGGCCTGTACCAAGAGACCCAGTACTTC. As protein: CASSLVAGLYQETQYF.

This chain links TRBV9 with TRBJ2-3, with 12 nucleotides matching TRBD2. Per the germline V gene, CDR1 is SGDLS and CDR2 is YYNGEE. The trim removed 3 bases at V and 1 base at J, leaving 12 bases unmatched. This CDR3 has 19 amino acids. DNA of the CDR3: TGTGCCAGCAGCGCTAGTTGGCTAGCGGGGGGGCCCGGCACAGATACGCAGTATTTT. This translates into CASSASWLAGGPGTDTQYF.

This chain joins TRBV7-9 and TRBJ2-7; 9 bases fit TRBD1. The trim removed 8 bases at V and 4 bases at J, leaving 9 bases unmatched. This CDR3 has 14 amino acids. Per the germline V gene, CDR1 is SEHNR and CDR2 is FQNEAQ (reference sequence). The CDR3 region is CASARQGVVYEQYF. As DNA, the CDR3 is TGTGCCAGCGCTCGACAGGGGGTGGTGTACGAGCAGTACTTC.

The CDR3 reads CASSLGTERTDQPQHF. DNA for the CDR3: TGTGCCAGCTCGCTCGGGACAGAGAGAACCGATCAGCCCCAGCATTTT. The gene calls are TRBV18 and TRBJ1-5; 7 bases agree with TRBD1. This CDR3 spans 16 amino acids. Losses at the gene ends were 6 bases for V and 5 bases for J; bases not matched to a gene: 13. Germline V CDR1 and CDR2: KGHSH, LQKENI.

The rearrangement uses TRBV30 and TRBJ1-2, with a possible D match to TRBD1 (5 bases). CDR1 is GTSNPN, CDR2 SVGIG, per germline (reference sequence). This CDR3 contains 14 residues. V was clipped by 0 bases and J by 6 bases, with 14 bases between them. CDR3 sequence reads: CAWSVQVPTNGYTF. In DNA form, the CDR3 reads TGTGCCTGGAGTGTACAGGTGCCCACCAATGGCTACACCTTC.

The CDR3 DNA sequence: TGTGCCAGCCGGGCGCAGGGGTCGGGGCCCCAGCATTTT. Its translation is CASRAQGSGPQHF. The chain has TRBV28 and TRBJ1-5; possible D gene TRBD1, 6 bases. V lost 8 bases to trimming and J lost 9 bases, with 17 bases between them. Germline CDR1 is MDHEN and CDR2 is SYDVKM. This CDR3 is 13 amino acids long.

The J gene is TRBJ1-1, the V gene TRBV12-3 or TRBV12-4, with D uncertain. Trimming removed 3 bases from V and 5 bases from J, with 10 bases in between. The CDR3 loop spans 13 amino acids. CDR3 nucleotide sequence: TGTGCCAGCAGTTTTGACTCCAAGACTGAAGCTTTCTTT. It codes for CASSFDSKTEAFF.

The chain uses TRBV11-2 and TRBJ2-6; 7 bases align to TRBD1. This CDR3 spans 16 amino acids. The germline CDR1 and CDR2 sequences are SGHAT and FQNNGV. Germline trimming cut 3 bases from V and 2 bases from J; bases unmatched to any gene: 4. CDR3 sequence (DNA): TGTGCCAGCAGCTTTGGGACAGCAGCTGGGGCCAACGTCCTGACTTTC. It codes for CASSFGTAAGANVLTF.

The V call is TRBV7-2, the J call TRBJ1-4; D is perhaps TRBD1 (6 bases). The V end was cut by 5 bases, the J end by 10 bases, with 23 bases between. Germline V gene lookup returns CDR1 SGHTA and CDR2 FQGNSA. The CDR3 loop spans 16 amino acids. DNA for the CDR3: TGTGCCAGCAGCCCCCAGGCGCCAGGGGCCTTCGGAAAACTGTTTTTT. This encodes CASSPQAPGAFGKLFF.

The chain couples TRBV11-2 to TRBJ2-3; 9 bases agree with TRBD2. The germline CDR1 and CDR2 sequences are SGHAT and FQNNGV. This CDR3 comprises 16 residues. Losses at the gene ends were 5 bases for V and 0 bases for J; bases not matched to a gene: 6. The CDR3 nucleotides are TGTGCCAGCAGCGCGGGGGGGGGAACTAGCACAGATACGCAGTATTTT. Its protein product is CASSAGGGTSTDTQYF. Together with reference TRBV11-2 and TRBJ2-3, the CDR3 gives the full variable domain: EAGVAQSPRYKIIEKRQSVAFWCNPISGHATLYWYQQILGQGPKLLIQFQNNGVVDDSQLPKDRFSAERLKGVDSTLKIQPAKLEDSAVYLCASSAGGGTSTDTQYFGPGTRLTVL.

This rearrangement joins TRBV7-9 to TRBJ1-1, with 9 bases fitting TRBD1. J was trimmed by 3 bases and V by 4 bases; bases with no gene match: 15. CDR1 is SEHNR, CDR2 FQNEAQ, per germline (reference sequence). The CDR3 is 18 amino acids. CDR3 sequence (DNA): TGTGCCAGCAGCTCCAACTCAAAACTACAGGGGGCGGACACTGAAGCTTTCTTT. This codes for CASSSNSKLQGADTEAFF.

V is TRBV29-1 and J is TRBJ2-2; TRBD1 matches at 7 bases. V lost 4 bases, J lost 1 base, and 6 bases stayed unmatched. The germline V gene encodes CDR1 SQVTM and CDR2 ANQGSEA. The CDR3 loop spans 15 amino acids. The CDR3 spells CSVGRQGRNTGELFF. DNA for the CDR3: TGCAGCGTTGGACGACAGGGTAGGAACACCGGGGAGCTGTTTTTT.

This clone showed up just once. The CDR3 sequence is CSWTSGETQYF. Written as DNA, the CDR3 is TGCAGCTGGACTAGCGGGGAGACCCAGTACTTC. The chain joins TRBV20-1 to TRBJ2-5; 11 bases map to TRBD2. The CDR3 has 11 amino acids. Germline CDR1 DFQATT, CDR2 SNEGSKA (reference sequence).

CDR3 in amino acids: CASSPVITREQYF. The CDR3 DNA is TGTGCCAGCTCACCCGTGATCACCCGGGAGCAGTACTTC. V gene TRBV18 combines with J gene TRBJ2-7; D uncertain. The CDR3 covers 13 residues. CDR1 and CDR2 from the germline V gene are KGHSH and LQKENI. The germline V and J ends were trimmed by 3 bases and 7 bases, with 13 bases remaining between them.